This entry lists 11 T cell receptor beta chains sequenced from one sample in a study of blood T cell repertoires in COVID-19. TCRdb keeps only in-frame clones here, not all; method: immunoSEQ multiplex PCR. The sample yields 150,000 to 200,000 clones, 88% seen once. The sample comprised peripheral blood. The source is a man aged 55-75 years with acute or convalescent COVID-19.

The chain uses TRBV18 and TRBJ2-3; possible D gene TRBD2, 6 bases. This CDR3 comprises 14 residues. Trimming stripped 2 bases from V and 6 bases from J, with 12 bases between. CDR1 KGHSH and CDR2 LQKENI come from the germline V gene. CDR3 sequence: CASSPGAGLDTQYF. In DNA form, the CDR3 reads TGTGCCAGCTCACCAGGCGCGGGGCTCGATACGCAGTATTTT.

The V gene is TRBV6-4, the J gene TRBJ2-2; 8 bases fit TRBD2. The CDR3 spans 16 residues. V trimming: 6 bases; J trimming: 5 bases; junction bases outside the gene matches: 11. Germline-derived CDR1 and CDR2 are MRHNA and SNTAGT. The CDR3 spells CASSPQGLGSTGELFF. The CDR3, as DNA: TGTGCCAGCAGCCCTCAGGGACTAGGTTCGACCGGGGAGCTGTTTTTT.

Regarding this clone: Other nucleotide sequences in the sample specify the same CDR3. The CDR3 reads CATSDLNQPQHF. In DNA, the CDR3 is TGTGCCACCAGTGACTTAAATCAGCCCCAGCATTTT. The J gene is TRBJ1-5, the V gene TRBV24-1; D is unclear. The V and J ends lost 4 bases and 4 bases respectively, with 4 bases between them. CDR1 is KGHDR, CDR2 SFDVKD, per germline. The CDR3 has 12 amino acids.

This rearrangement joins TRBV18 to TRBJ1-1, with 7 nucleotides matching TRBD1. The CDR3 covers 15 residues. V shed 6 bases, J shed 5 bases, and the junction held 12 bases outside the gene matches. The germline CDR1 and CDR2 sequences are KGHSH and LQKENI. The DNA of the CDR3 is TGTGCCAGCTCTCGGGGACAGACCGACCCTACTGAAGCTTTCTTT. Its translation is CASSRGQTDPTEAFF.

The V call is TRBV19, the J call TRBJ2-2; 12 nucleotides agree with TRBD2. The CDR3 totals 13 residues. V trimming: 10 bases; J trimming: 6 bases; junction bases outside the gene matches: 3. CDR1 LNHDA and CDR2 SQIVND come from the germline V gene (reference sequence). CDR3 amino acids: CATRLAGAGELFF. CDR3 coding DNA: TGTGCCACTAGACTAGCGGGGGCCGGGGAGCTGTTTTTT.

The V and J genes are TRBV5-1 and TRBJ1-1, with 11 bases aligning to TRBD1. The CDR3 contains 14 residues. The trim removed 4 bases at V and 6 bases at J, leaving 5 bases unmatched. CDR1 and CDR2 (germline): SGHRS, YFSETQ. CDR3 sequence reads: CASSPGQGASEAFF. CDR3 nucleotide sequence: TGCGCCAGCAGCCCCGGACAGGGGGCTTCTGAAGCTTTCTTT.

V usage is TRBV7-2 and J usage is TRBJ2-1; a possible D gene is TRBD2 (7 bases). V was trimmed by 0 bases and J by 6 bases, leaving 12 bases between them. This CDR3 contains 15 residues. Germline-derived CDR1 and CDR2 are SGHTA and FQGNSA. The CDR3 sequence is CASSLAGGPGNEQFF. Written as DNA, the CDR3 is TGTGCCAGCAGCTTAGCGGGGGGGCCTGGCAATGAGCAGTTCTTC. The entire variable domain, with the rest obtained from reference TRBV7-2 and TRBJ2-1, is as follows: GAGVSQSPSNKVTEKGKDVELRCDPISGHTALYWYRQSLGQGLEFLIYFQGNSAPDKSGLPSDRFSAERTGGSVSTLTIQRTQQEDSAVYLCASSLAGGPGNEQFFGPGTRLTVL.

The V gene is TRBV27, the J gene TRBJ2-7, with 7 bases identical to TRBD2. V was pared by 5 bases and J by 1 base, with 8 bases of the junction left unmatched. The CDR3 has 15 residues. CDR1 is MNHEY, CDR2 SMNVEV, per germline (reference sequence). Here the CDR3 reads CASSGYGEGSYEQYF. CDR3 in DNA: TGTGCCAGCAGTGGTTATGGGGAGGGATCCTACGAGCAGTACTTC.

This clone was observed once. The junction differs from germline at one of its ends, possibly a read error. The V call is TRBV11-2, the J call TRBJ2-3, with TRBD2 matching over 11 bases. Germline CDR1 and CDR2: SGHAT and FQNNGV. This CDR3 is 13 amino acids long. CDR3 loop: CASSLEGLAGGYF. CDR3 sequence (DNA): TGTGCCAGCAGCTTAGAAGGGCTAGCGGGAGGCTACTTT.

The table lists this clone with a count of one. The chain carries TRBV3-1 (or the pseudogene TRBV3-2) and TRBJ2-3; weak D call: TRBD1 (6 bases). Trimming pared 1 base from V and 11 bases from J, leaving 13 bases between. In germline, CDR1 is LGHDT, CDR2 YNNKEL (reference sequence). The CDR3 covers 13 residues. CDR3 amino acids: CASSQGQGTKQYF. As DNA, the CDR3 is TGTGCCAGCAGCCAAGGGCAAGGGACAAAGCAGTATTTT.

This chain links TRBV24-1 with TRBJ2-7, with 7 bases matching TRBD1. V was pared by 2 bases and J by 2 bases, with 2 bases of the junction left unmatched. In germline, CDR1 is KGHDR, CDR2 SFDVKD. The CDR3 consists of 14 residues. CDR3: CATSDSGTAYEQYF. CDR3 nucleotide sequence: TGTGCCACCAGTGATTCCGGGACAGCCTACGAGCAGTACTTC.